This T cell receptor beta chain was retrieved from a study of control samples from healthy donors and cancer patients. Germline V gene data show CDR1 as LGHNA and CDR2 as YNFKEQ. Trimming removed 1 base from V and 4 bases from J, with 16 bases in between. CDR3 size: 17 residues. Repertoires were generated with immunoSEQ multiplex PCR, while TCRdb's copy carries only in-frame clones and drops some. Of 120,000 or so clones listed, around 86% are singletons. The specimen sequenced was blood. This chain links TRBV4-2 with TRBJ1-4, with D unresolved. The clonotype was recovered from a man in his forties in good health. This chain's CDR3 is CASSQVDGGRYNEKLFF. CDR3 DNA: TGTGCCAGCAGCCAAGTTGATGGTGGGCGGTATAATGAAAAACTGTTTTTT.